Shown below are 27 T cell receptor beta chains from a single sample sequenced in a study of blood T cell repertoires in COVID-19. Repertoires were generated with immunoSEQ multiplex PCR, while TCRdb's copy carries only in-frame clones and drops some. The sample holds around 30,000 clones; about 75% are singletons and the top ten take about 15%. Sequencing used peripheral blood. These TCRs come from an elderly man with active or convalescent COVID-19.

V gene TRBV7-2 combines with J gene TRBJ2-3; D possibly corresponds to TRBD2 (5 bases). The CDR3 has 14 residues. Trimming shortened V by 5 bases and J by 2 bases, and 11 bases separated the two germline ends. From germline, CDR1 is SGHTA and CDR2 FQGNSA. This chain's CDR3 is CASSLGLFTDTQYF. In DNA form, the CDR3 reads TGTGCCAGCAGCCTAGGACTCTTCACAGATACGCAGTATTTT.

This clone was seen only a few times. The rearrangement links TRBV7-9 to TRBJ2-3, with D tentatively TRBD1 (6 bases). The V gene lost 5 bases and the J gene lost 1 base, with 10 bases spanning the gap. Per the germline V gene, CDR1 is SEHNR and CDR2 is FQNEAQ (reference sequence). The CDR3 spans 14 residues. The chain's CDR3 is CASSGWTGTDTQYF. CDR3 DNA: TGTGCCAGCAGCGGATGGACAGGCACAGATACGCAGTATTTT. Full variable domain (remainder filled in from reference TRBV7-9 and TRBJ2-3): DTGVSQNPRHKITKRGQNVTFRCDPISEHNRLYWYRQTLGQGPEFLTYFQNEAQLEKSRLLSDRFSAERPKGSFSTLEIQRTEQGDSAMYLCASSGWTGTDTQYFGPGTRLTVL.

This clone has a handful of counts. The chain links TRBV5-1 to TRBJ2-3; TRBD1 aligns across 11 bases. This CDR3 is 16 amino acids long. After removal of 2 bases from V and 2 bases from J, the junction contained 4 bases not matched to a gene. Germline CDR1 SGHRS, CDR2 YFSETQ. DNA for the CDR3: TGCGCCAGCAGCTTTCGGACAGGGGGCTTCACAGATACGCAGTATTTT. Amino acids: CASSFRTGGFTDTQYF.

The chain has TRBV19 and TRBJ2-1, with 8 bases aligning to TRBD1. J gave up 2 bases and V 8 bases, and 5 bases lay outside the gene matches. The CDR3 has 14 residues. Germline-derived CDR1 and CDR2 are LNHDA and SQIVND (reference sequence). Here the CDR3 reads CASCQGAAYNEQFF. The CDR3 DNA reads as TGTGCCAGTTGCCAGGGGGCCGCCTACAATGAGCAGTTCTTC.

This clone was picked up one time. The CDR3 is CASSLAPGQPYEQFF. CDR3 in DNA: TGTGCCAGCAGCTTGGCCCCGGGACAGCCATATGAGCAGTTCTTC. The J gene is TRBJ2-1, the V gene TRBV5-5; 7 bases align to TRBD1. This CDR3 spans 15 amino acids. Trimming took 0 bases from V and 8 from J; bases not matched to a gene: 8. From germline, CDR1 is SGHKS and CDR2 YYEKEE (reference sequence).

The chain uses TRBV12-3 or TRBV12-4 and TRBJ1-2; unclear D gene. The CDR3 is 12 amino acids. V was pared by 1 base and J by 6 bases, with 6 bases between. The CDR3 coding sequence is TGTGCCAGCAGTTTAGACCTAGATGGCTACACCTTC. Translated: CASSLDLDGYTF.

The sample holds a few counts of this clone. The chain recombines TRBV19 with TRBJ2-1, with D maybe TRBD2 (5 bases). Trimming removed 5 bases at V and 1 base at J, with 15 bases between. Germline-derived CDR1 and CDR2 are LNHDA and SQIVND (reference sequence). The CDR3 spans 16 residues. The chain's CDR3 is CASSSQITSSYNEQFF. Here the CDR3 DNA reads TGTGCCAGTAGTTCTCAAATTACTAGTTCCTACAATGAGCAGTTCTTC. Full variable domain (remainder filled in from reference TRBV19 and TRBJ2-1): DGGITQSPKYLFRKEGQNVTLSCEQNLNHDAMYWYRQDPGQGLRLIYYSQIVNDFQKGDIAEGYSVSREKKESFPLTVTSAQKNPTAFYLCASSSQITSSYNEQFFGPGTRLTVL.

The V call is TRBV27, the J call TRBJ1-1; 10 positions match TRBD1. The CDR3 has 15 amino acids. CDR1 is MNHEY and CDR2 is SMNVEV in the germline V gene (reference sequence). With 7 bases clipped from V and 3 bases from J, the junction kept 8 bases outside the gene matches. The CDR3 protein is CASTRTGTGDTEAFF. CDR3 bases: TGTGCCAGCACCCGGACAGGGACAGGGGACACTGAAGCTTTCTTT.

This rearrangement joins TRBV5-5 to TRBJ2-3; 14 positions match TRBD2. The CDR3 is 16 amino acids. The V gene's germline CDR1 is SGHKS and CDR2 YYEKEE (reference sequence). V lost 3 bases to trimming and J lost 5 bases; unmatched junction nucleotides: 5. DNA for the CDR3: TGTGCCAGCAGCTCCGGGACTAGCGGGAGATTAGATACGCAGTATTTT. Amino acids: CASSSGTSGRLDTQYF.

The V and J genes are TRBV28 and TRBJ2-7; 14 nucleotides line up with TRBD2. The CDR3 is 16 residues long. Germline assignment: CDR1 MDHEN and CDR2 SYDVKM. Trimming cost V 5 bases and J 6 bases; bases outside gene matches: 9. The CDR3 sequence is CASSGPGLAGVLEQYF. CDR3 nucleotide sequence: TGTGCCAGCAGTGGCCCGGGACTAGCGGGAGTACTCGAGCAGTACTTC. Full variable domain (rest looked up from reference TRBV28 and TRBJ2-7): DVKVTQSSRYLVKRTGEKVFLECVQDMDHENMFWYRQDPGLGLRLIYFSYDVKMKEKGDIPEGYSVSREKKERFSLILESASTNQTSMYLCASSGPGLAGVLEQYFGPGTRLTVT.

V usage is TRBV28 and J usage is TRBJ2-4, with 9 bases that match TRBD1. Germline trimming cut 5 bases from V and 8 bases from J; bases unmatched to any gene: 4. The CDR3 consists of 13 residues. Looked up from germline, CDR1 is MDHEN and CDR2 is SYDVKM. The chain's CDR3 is CASSRQGVHIQYF. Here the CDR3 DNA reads TGTGCCAGCAGTAGACAGGGGGTGCACATTCAGTACTTC.

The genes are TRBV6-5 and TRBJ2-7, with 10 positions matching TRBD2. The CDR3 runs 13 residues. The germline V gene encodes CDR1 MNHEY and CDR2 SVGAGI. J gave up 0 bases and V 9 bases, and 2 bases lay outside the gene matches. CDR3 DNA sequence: TGTGCCAGTGGACTAGCGGACTCCTACGAGCAGTACTTC. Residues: CASGLADSYEQYF.

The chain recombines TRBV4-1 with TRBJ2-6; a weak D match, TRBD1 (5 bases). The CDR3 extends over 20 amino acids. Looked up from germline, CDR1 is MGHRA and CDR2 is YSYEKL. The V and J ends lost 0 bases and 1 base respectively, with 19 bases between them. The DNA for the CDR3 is TGCGCCAGCAGCCAAGAAGCAGTTCCAGGGTTGGTGTCTGGGGCCAACGTCCTGACTTTC. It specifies CASSQEAVPGLVSGANVLTF.

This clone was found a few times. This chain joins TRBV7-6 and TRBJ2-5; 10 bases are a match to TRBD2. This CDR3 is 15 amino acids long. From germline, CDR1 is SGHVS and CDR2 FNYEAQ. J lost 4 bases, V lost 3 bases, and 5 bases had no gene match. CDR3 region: CASSLGSGRLETQYF. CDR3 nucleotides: TGTGCCAGCAGCTTGGGTAGCGGGAGGTTAGAGACCCAGTACTTC.

Here the CDR3 DNA reads TGTGCTAGTTCCCAGTCTGGAAACACCATATATTTT. This translates into CASSQSGNTIYF. The chain employs TRBV12-5 and TRBJ1-3; D not certain. There are 12 residues in the CDR3. CDR1 and CDR2 (germline): LGHNT, FRNRAP. The ends were cut back, 8 bases at V and 1 base at J, with 6 bases in the middle.

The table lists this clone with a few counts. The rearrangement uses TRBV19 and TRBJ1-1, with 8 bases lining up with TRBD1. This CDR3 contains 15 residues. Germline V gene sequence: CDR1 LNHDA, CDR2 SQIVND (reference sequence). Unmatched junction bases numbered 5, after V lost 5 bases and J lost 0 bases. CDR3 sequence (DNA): TGTGCCAGTAGTCCCGGACAGGGACTGAACACTGAAGCTTTCTTT. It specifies CASSPGQGLNTEAFF. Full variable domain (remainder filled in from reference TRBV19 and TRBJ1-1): DGGITQSPKYLFRKEGQNVTLSCEQNLNHDAMYWYRQDPGQGLRLIYYSQIVNDFQKGDIAEGYSVSREKKESFPLTVTSAQKNPTAFYLCASSPGQGLNTEAFFGQGTRLTVV.

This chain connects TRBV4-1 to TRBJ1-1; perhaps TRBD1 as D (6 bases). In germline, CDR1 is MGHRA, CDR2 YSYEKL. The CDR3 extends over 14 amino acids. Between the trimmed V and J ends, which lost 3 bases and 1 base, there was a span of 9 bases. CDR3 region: CASSQGHRNTEAFF. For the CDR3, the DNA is TGCGCCAGCAGCCAGGGACATAGGAACACTGAAGCTTTCTTT.

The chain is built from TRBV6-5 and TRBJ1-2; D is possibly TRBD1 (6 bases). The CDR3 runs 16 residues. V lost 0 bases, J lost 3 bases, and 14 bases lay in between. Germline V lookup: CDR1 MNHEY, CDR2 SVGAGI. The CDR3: CASSYSPRGSYYGYTF. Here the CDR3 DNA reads TGTGCCAGCAGTTACTCGCCCAGGGGAAGTTACTATGGCTACACCTTC.

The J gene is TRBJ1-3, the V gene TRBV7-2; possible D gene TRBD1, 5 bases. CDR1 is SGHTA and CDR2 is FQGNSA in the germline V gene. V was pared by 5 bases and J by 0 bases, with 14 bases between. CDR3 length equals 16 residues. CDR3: CASSPTQGLSGNTIYF. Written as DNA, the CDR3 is TGTGCCAGCAGCCCCACCCAGGGACTCTCTGGAAACACCATATATTTT.

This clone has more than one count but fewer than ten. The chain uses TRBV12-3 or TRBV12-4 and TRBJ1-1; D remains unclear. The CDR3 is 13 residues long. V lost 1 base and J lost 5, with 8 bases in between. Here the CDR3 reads CASSLVSGTEAFF. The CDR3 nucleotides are TGTGCCAGCAGTTTAGTTTCGGGAACTGAAGCTTTCTTT.

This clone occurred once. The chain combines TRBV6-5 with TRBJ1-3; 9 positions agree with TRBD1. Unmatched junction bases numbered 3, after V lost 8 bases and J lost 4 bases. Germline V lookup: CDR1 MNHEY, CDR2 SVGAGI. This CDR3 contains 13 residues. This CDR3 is CASRGQGGNTIYF. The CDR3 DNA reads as TGTGCCAGCCGCGGACAGGGGGGAAACACCATATATTTT.

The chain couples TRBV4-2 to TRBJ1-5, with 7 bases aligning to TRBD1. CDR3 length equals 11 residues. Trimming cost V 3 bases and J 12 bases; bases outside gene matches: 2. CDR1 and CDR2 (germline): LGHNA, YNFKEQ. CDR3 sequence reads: CASSQDRIQHF. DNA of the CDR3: TGTGCCAGCAGCCAGGACAGGATCCAGCATTTT.

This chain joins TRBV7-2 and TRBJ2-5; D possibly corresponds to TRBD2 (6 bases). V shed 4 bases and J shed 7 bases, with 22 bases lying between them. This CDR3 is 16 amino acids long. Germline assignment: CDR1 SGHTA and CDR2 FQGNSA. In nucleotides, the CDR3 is TGTGCCAGCAGCTCTGGACTACCATCCATCATAGGGACCCAGTACTTC. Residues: CASSSGLPSIIGTQYF.

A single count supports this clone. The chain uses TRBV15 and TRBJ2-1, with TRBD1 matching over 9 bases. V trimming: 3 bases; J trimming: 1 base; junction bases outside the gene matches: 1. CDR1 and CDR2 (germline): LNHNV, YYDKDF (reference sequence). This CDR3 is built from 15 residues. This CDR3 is CATSRDRGSYNEQFF. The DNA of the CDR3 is TGTGCCACCAGCAGGGACAGGGGATCCTACAATGAGCAGTTCTTC.

The CDR3 loop reads CASSLTSGENKQFF. The CDR3 bases are TGTGCCAGCAGCCTGACTAGCGGAGAGAACAAGCAGTTCTTC. The V and J genes are TRBV7-9 and TRBJ2-1, with 9 bases fitting TRBD2. The V gene end was trimmed by 5 bases and the J gene end by 11 bases; junction bases not matched to a gene: 10. CDR3 length: 14 residues. Per the germline V gene, CDR1 is SEHNR and CDR2 is FQNEAQ (reference sequence).

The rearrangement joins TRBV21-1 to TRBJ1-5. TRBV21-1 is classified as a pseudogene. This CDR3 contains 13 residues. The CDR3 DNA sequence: TGTGCCAGCAGTTTAAGTCGGGTCCAGCCCCAGCATTTT. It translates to CASSLSRVQPQHF.

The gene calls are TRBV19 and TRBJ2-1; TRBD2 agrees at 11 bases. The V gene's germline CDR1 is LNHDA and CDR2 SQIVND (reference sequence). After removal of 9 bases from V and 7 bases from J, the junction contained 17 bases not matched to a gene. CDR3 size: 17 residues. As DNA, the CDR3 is TGTGCCAGCGCAACCCTTAAAACTAGCGGGAGTAGTAATGAGCAGTTCTTC. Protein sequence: CASATLKTSGSSNEQFF.